This T cell receptor (beta chain) was identified during a study of blood T cell repertoires in COVID-19. Overall study context: From T cells, B-cell-depleted T cells, or PBMCs came the material, which was cDNA or gDNA.

Data came from immunoSEQ multiplex PCR; TCRdb stores just in-frame clones and leaves some out. This sample has 250,000 to 400,000 clones, with 90% found just once. Looked up from germline, CDR1 is SSHAT and CDR2 is FNYEAQ (reference sequence). V shed 1 base and J shed 4 bases, with 14 bases lying between them. The CDR3 is made up of 16 amino acids. This clonotype was obtained from a woman in her twenties or thirties with COVID-19, enrolled during active disease. This rearrangement joins TRBV7-7 to TRBJ2-1; D is ambiguous. Sequenced sample: peripheral blood. The CDR3 region is CASSLDWAPFYNEQFF. The DNA of the CDR3 is TGTGCCAGCAGCTTAGATTGGGCCCCCTTTTACAATGAGCAGTTCTTC. Full variable domain (remainder filled in from reference TRBV7-7 and TRBJ2-1): GAGVSQSPRYKVTKRGQDVTLRCDPISSHATLYWYQQALGQGPEFLTYFNYEAQPDKSGLPSDRFSAERPEGSISTLTIQRTEQRDSAMYRCASSLDWAPFYNEQFFGPGTRLTVL.